The source of this TCR beta chain is a study of T cells after yellow fever vaccination. CDR1 SNHLY and CDR2 FYNNEI come from the germline V gene. Trimming shortened V by 7 bases and J by 8 bases, and 12 bases separated the two germline ends. The CDR3 extends over 12 amino acids. Study-wide results and caveats: Reappearance after the booster was seen for most primary-vaccination clones, at 95% to 96% CD4 and about 90% CD8. CD4 and CD8 compartments shared a small share of clonotypes. Abundant bulk-derived clonotypes could contaminate FACS-sorted repertoires.

Template switching with 5'RACE generated the TCR cDNA and added a universal primer site and UMIs. TCRdb re-derived calls from the 5' RACE reads in MiXCR, one entry per CDR3 protein. The table has 200,000 to 300,000 distinct CDR3 sequences, roughly 6.8% seen once. In regard to this clonotype: The antigen is not known.

The rearrangement uses TRBV2 and TRBJ2-1; D is possibly TRBD2 (5 bases). Sequenced here: CD4+ T cells sorted from PBMCs, sampled on the day of the yellow fever booster vaccination. The receptor was derived from a man aged 30-40 years who received the YFV17D yellow fever vaccine. CDR3 nucleotide sequence: TGTGCCAGCACAGCCCTCGGGGATGAGCAGTTCTTC. Its translation: CASTALGDEQFF.